The 11 T cell receptor beta chains presented below share a single source sample, sequenced in a study of blood T cell repertoires in COVID-19. Libraries were prepared by immunoSEQ multiplex PCR; TCRdb keeps only in-frame clonotypes and omits some of them. The data contain some 41,000 clones, about 83% of them singletons. Sequences were obtained from peripheral blood. These TCRs come from a woman older than 75 with active or convalescent COVID-19.

This sequence joins TRBV30 and TRBJ2-7; 10 nucleotides agree with TRBD2. The V segment lost 4 bases and the J segment 0 bases; nucleotides outside the gene matches: 0. Germline lookup yields CDR1 GTSNPN and CDR2 SVGIG (reference sequence). This CDR3 region has 13 residues. CDR3 in DNA: TGTGCCTGGACTAGCGGGAGCTCCTACGAGCAGTACTTC. Translating gives CAWTSGSSYEQYF.

The table lists this clone with a count of one. Written as DNA, the CDR3 is TGTGCCAGCAGTTTATTTGGGCAGGGCTCCTACGAGCAGTACTTC. As protein: CASSLFGQGSYEQYF. V usage is TRBV27 and J usage is TRBJ2-7, with a weak D call TRBD1 (5 bases). V gave up 1 base and J gave up 0 bases, with 10 bases separating them. The V gene's germline CDR1 is MNHEY and CDR2 SMNVEV (reference sequence). CDR3 size: 15 residues.

V gene TRBV2 combines with J gene TRBJ2-5; a possible D gene is TRBD2 (6 bases). Deletions cut 4 bases from V and 3 bases from J, with 15 bases between. In germline, CDR1 is SNHLY, CDR2 FYNNEI. The CDR3 runs to 15 residues. The CDR3 loop reads CASSVGGIEKETQYF. For the CDR3, the DNA is TGTGCCAGCAGTGTCGGCGGGATCGAGAAAGAGACCCAGTACTTC.

This clone occurred once. The genes are TRBV7-9 and TRBJ2-5; D might be TRBD1 (5 bases). The CDR3 has 12 amino acids. Germline V gene sequence: CDR1 SEHNR, CDR2 FQNEAQ (reference sequence). V dropped 5 bases and J dropped 2 bases, with 6 bases sitting between them. Written as DNA, the CDR3 is TGTGCCAGCAGCGCAGGGCAAGAGACCCAGTACTTC. This gives the protein CASSAGQETQYF.

V usage is TRBV28 and J usage is TRBJ1-1; 7 bases align to TRBD1. The CDR3 runs 15 residues. Trimming cost V 3 bases and J 1 base; bases outside gene matches: 5. Germline V gene data show CDR1 as MDHEN and CDR2 as SYDVKM. This chain's CDR3 is CASSLTGNPNTEAFF. CDR3 nucleotide sequence: TGTGCCAGCAGTTTGACAGGGAACCCGAACACTGAAGCTTTCTTT. Full variable domain (remainder filled in from reference TRBV28 and TRBJ1-1): DVKVTQSSRYLVKRTGEKVFLECVQDMDHENMFWYRQDPGLGLRLIYFSYDVKMKEKGDIPEGYSVSREKKERFSLILESASTNQTSMYLCASSLTGNPNTEAFFGQGTRLTVV.

The chain uses TRBV18 and TRBJ2-2, with 10 nucleotides matching TRBD1. Germline lookup yields CDR1 KGHSH and CDR2 LQKENI. The CDR3 covers 16 residues. The trim removed 5 bases at V and 4 bases at J, leaving 7 bases unmatched. The DNA for the CDR3 is TGTGCCAGCTCAGACAGGGGGCGCTCGGTCACCGGGGAGCTGTTTTTT. Translating gives CASSDRGRSVTGELFF. Full variable domain (outside the CDR3, taken from reference TRBV18 and TRBJ2-2): NAGVMQNPRHLVRRRGQEARLRCSPMKGHSHVYWYRQLPEEGLKFMVYLQKENIIDESGMPKERFSAEFPKEGPSILRIQQVVRGDSAAYFCASSDRGRSVTGELFFGEGSRLTVL.

This chain uses TRBV29-1 with TRBJ2-3; D may be TRBD2 (6 bases). The germline V gene has CDR1 SQVTM and CDR2 ANQGSEA. Trimming shortened V by 4 bases and J by 6 bases, and 20 bases separated the two germline ends. This CDR3 region has 15 residues. The CDR3 DNA sequence: TGCAGCGTTGGGAAGCGGGCGGGACGGGGGGATACGCAGTATTTT. This encodes CSVGKRAGRGDTQYF.

This clone came up a few times. The J gene is TRBJ1-1, the V gene TRBV27, with D perhaps matching TRBD1 (6 bases). The germline V gene has CDR1 MNHEY and CDR2 SMNVEV (reference sequence). Trimming took 5 bases from V and 4 from J, leaving 14 bases between them. The CDR3 sequence is 14 residues long. The CDR3 DNA reads TGTGCCAGCAGTCTTACGGGGGGCATCACTGAAGCTTTCTTT. Translated: CASSLTGGITEAFF.

This rearrangement joins TRBV5-4 to TRBJ1-6, with 9 bases identical to TRBD1. Germline V gene sequence: CDR1 SGHNT, CDR2 YYREEE (reference sequence). J gave up 8 bases and V 0 bases, and 3 bases lay outside the gene matches. This CDR3 comprises 15 residues. CDR3 protein: CASSLEGQGYSPLHF. In DNA, the CDR3 is TGTGCCAGCAGCTTGGAAGGACAGGGGTATTCACCCCTCCACTTT.

The CDR3 here is CASSVNRGTEAFF. For the CDR3, the DNA is TGTGCCAGCAGCGTAAACAGGGGGACTGAAGCTTTCTTT. This sequence joins TRBV7-9 and TRBJ1-1, with 8 bases lining up with TRBD1. The V gene end was trimmed by 5 bases and the J gene end by 5 bases; junction bases not matched to a gene: 4. The CDR3 is 13 residues long. From germline, CDR1 is SEHNR and CDR2 FQNEAQ (reference sequence). Supplemented by reference TRBV7-9 and TRBJ1-1, the full variable domain reads DTGVSQNPRHKITKRGQNVTFRCDPISEHNRLYWYRQTLGQGPEFLTYFQNEAQLEKSRLLSDRFSAERPKGSFSTLEIQRTEQGDSAMYLCASSVNRGTEAFFGQGTRLTVV.

The chain carries TRBV28 and TRBJ1-2, with 7 bases that match TRBD1. Germline V gene sequence: CDR1 MDHEN, CDR2 SYDVKM. The CDR3 is made up of 12 amino acids. V lost 7 bases and J lost 6; bases outside the gene matches: 5. In DNA, the CDR3 is TGTGCCAGCATGAGTCAGGGGGATGGCTACACCTTC. It yields the protein CASMSQGDGYTF.